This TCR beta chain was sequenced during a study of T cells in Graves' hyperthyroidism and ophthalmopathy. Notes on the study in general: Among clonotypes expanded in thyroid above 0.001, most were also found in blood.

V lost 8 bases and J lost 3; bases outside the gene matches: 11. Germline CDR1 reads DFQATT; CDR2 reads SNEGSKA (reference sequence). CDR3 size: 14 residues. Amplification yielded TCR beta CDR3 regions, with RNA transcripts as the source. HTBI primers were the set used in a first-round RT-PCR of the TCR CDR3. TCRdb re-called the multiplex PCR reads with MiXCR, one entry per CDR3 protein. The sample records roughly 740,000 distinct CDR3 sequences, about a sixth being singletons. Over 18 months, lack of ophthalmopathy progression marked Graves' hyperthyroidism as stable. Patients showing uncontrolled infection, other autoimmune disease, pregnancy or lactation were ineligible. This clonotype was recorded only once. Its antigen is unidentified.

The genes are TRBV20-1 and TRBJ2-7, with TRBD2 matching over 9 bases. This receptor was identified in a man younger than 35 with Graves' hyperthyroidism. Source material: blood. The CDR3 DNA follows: TGCAGTAGAGGGGGGGGACTAGCAAGCTACGAGCAGTACTTC. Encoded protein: CSRGGGLASYEQYF.